A selection of T cell receptor beta chains follows, all from one sample in a study of blood T cell repertoires in COVID-19. Assay: immunoSEQ multiplex PCR; the TCRdb copy retains only in-frame clones and omits some. The sample holds more than 55,000 clones, more than 80% seen once. The specimen was peripheral blood. These receptors were obtained from a man of 80 years or more with acute or convalescent COVID-19. CDR3s include the opening cysteine and the closing phenylalanine or tryptophan. A D gene is named only where the DNA matches it firmly. Size tells how often a clone was seen (once, few, many) or the class of an expanded clone, and some rows leave it out.

v_call	clone_size	j_call	d_call	cdr3_aa	cdr3_nt
TRBV30	-	TRBJ1-2	-	CAWAPLQGPRGGYTF	TGTGCCTGGGCGCCCCTACAGGGTCCAAGGGGGGGCTACACCTTC
TRBV7-8	-	TRBJ1-1	-	CASSRGHMNTEAFF	TGTGCCAGCAGCCGTGGACACATGAACACTGAAGCTTTCTTT
TRBV12-3/TRBV12-4	-	TRBJ2-2	-	CASSFLAGELFF	TGTGCCAGCAGTTTTTTAGCCGGGGAGCTGTTTTTT
TRBV18	-	TRBJ2-3	TRBD1	CASSTRGQKTDTQYF	TGTGCCAGCTCGACACGGGGACAGAAAACAGATACGCAGTATTTT
TRBV3-1/TRBV3-2	-	TRBJ2-2	-	CASSQPTGTGELFF	TGTGCCAGCAGCCAACCCACAGGGACCGGGGAGCTGTTTTTT
TRBV11-2	-	TRBJ1-4	-	CASSLDRAGTNEKLFF	TGTGCCAGCAGCTTAGATCGCGCGGGGACTAATGAAAAACTGTTTTTT
TRBV30	-	TRBJ1-6	TRBD1	CAWSAPGTGRSPLHF	TGTGCCTGGAGTGCACCCGGGACAGGAAGGTCACCCCTCCACTTT
TRBV5-5	-	TRBJ2-5	TRBD2	CASSPGLAGGQETQYF	TGTGCCAGCAGCCCGGGACTAGCGGGGGGCCAAGAGACCCAGTACTTC
TRBV11-2	-	TRBJ2-5	TRBD2	CASSSSGEGETQYF	TGTGCCAGCAGCTCTAGCGGGGAAGGCGAGACCCAGTACTTC
TRBV10-2	-	TRBJ1-5	-	CASSDSTGLPNQPQHF	TGCGCCAGCAGTGATTCGACAGGCCTTCCCAATCAGCCCCAGCATTTT
TRBV5-5	-	TRBJ2-7	TRBD1	CASSLGQGTEQYF	TGTGCCAGCAGCTTGGGACAGGGGACCGAGCAGTACTTC
TRBV30	-	TRBJ2-7	TRBD2	CAWSVLRLAGFYEQYF	TGTGCCTGGAGTGTGTTAAGGCTAGCGGGGTTCTACGAGCAGTACTTC
TRBV7-9	once	TRBJ2-2	-	CASSTAGPNTGELFF	TGTGCCAGCAGCACGGCGGGGCCGAACACCGGGGAGCTGTTTTTT
TRBV19	-	TRBJ2-3	TRBD2	CASRAGRGATDTQYF	TGTGCCAGCAGGGCGGGGCGGGGGGCCACAGATACGCAGTATTTT
TRBV5-4	-	TRBJ2-6	-	CASSLRGGSTSGANVLTF	TGTGCCAGCAGCTTGAGGGGGGGATCCACCTCTGGGGCCAACGTCCTGACTTTC
TRBV24-1	-	TRBJ1-1	TRBD1	CATSDPRQGSTEAFF	TGTGCCACCAGTGATCCCCGACAGGGGAGCACTGAAGCTTTCTTT
TRBV15	-	TRBJ1-1	-	CATSRDLRDTEAFF	TGTGCCACCAGCAGAGATCTCAGGGACACTGAAGCTTTCTTT
TRBV7-2	-	TRBJ2-1	-	CASSPFYNEQFF	TGTGCCAGCAGCCCTTTCTACAATGAGCAGTTCTTC
TRBV19	-	TRBJ1-5	-	CASSIQGGGNQPQHF	TGTGCCAGTAGTATCCAGGGAGGGGGCAATCAGCCCCAGCATTTT
TRBV30	-	TRBJ2-1	-	CAWTPSAAGARQFF	TGTGCCTGGACCCCTTCAGCCGCTGGGGCCCGGCAGTTCTTC
TRBV5-5	-	TRBJ1-4	-	CASNLPPGEKLFF	TGTGCCAGCAACCTTCCCCCCGGGGAAAAACTGTTTTTT
TRBV29-1	-	TRBJ2-3	TRBD2	CSVAPGLALDTQYF	TGCAGCGTTGCCCCGGGACTAGCGTTAGATACGCAGTATTTT
TRBV6-5	-	TRBJ2-1	TRBD2	CASSIRSSGEQFF	TGTGCCAGCAGTATCCGTAGTAGCGGGGAGCAGTTCTTC
TRBV5-1	-	TRBJ2-1	-	CASSPLGRGDNEQFF	TGCGCCAGCAGCCCCTTAGGCAGGGGGGACAATGAGCAGTTCTTC
TRBV10-2	-	TRBJ1-5	-	CASSESGNQPQHF	TGCGCCAGCAGTGAGAGCGGAAATCAGCCCCAGCATTTT
TRBV4-1	-	TRBJ2-7	TRBD1	CASSQEGTEGEQYF	TGCGCCAGCAGCCAAGAGGGGACAGAGGGCGAGCAGTACTTC
TRBV5-1	-	TRBJ2-3	TRBD1	CASSSFPSKGATTDTQYF	TGCGCCAGCAGCTCGTTCCCATCTAAGGGGGCGACCACAGATACGCAGTATTTT
TRBV13	-	TRBJ1-5	-	CASSLGQWNQPQHF	TGTGCCAGCAGCTTAGGGCAGTGGAATCAGCCCCAGCATTTT
TRBV9	-	TRBJ2-7	TRBD1	CASSGGTGPYEQYF	TGTGCCAGCAGCGGGGGGACAGGGCCCTACGAGCAGTACTTC
TRBV19	-	TRBJ2-1	TRBD2	CASRNSGDSYNEQFF	TGTGCCAGTAGAAATAGCGGGGACTCCTACAATGAGCAGTTCTTC
TRBV18	-	TRBJ2-5	-	CASSTPGARYQETQYF	TGTGCCAGCTCAACCCCAGGGGCCCGGTACCAAGAGACCCAGTACTTC
TRBV5-1	once	TRBJ2-2	TRBD1	CASSGRTGDTGELFF	TGCGCCAGCAGCGGTAGGACAGGAGACACCGGGGAGCTGTTTTTT
TRBV12-5	few	TRBJ2-7	TRBD2	CASGLGLAYEQYF	TGTGCTAGTGGTTTGGGACTAGCATACGAGCAGTACTTC
TRBV20-1	-	TRBJ2-3	TRBD2	CSASASGGWDTQYF	TGCAGTGCTAGTGCTAGCGGGGGATGGGATACGCAGTATTTT
TRBV18	-	TRBJ1-5	-	CASSPQDSHNQPQHF	TGTGCCAGCTCACCACAGGACAGTCACAATCAGCCCCAGCATTTT
TRBV16	-	TRBJ2-3	TRBD2	CASSQSILLADATDTQYF	TGTGCCAGCAGCCAATCAATCCTACTAGCGGACGCGACAGATACGCAGTATTTT
TRBV24-1	-	TRBJ2-3	TRBD2	CATSDYSRGGPDTQYF	TGTGCCACCAGTGACTACTCACGGGGGGGCCCAGATACGCAGTATTTT
TRBV11-3	-	TRBJ2-7	-	CASSSNSYEQYF	TGTGCCAGCAGCTCCAACTCCTACGAGCAGTACTTC
TRBV7-2	-	TRBJ2-7	-	CASGPGTPSYEQYF	TGTGCCAGCGGCCCCGGGACACCCTCCTACGAGCAGTACTTC
TRBV30	-	TRBJ1-6	TRBD1	CAWKGQGESPLHF	TGTGCCTGGAAGGGACAGGGGGAATCACCCCTCCACTTT
TRBV9	-	TRBJ2-1	TRBD1	CASSKQGADYNEQFF	TGTGCCAGCAGCAAACAGGGGGCTGACTACAATGAGCAGTTCTTC
TRBV7-2	-	TRBJ1-5	-	CAGFGSRTSYSNQPQHF	TGTGCCGGTTTCGGGAGCAGGACCTCCTATAGCAATCAGCCCCAGCATTTT
TRBV27	once	TRBJ1-5	TRBD1	CASGTGEDQPQHF	TGTGCCAGCGGGACAGGGGAAGATCAGCCCCAGCATTTT
TRBV4-1	-	TRBJ2-4	-	CASSQDPLDRSHGAKNIQYF	TGCGCCAGCAGCCAAGACCCCCTTGACAGGTCCCATGGGGCCAAAAACATTCAGTACTTC
TRBV6-2/TRBV6-3	-	TRBJ1-1	-	CASSYSTGDTEAFF	TGTGCCAGCAGTTACTCGACCGGGGACACTGAAGCTTTCTTT
TRBV6-2/TRBV6-3	-	TRBJ1-1	-	CASSSTEMNTEAFF	TGTGCCAGCAGTTCAACAGAGATGAACACTGAAGCTTTCTTT
TRBV7-2	-	TRBJ2-3	-	CASSYSAAGSRDTQYF	TGTGCCAGCAGCTATTCTGCGGCAGGGTCGAGAGATACGCAGTATTTT
TRBV6-4	-	TRBJ2-3	-	CASSALGVSTDTQYF	TGTGCCAGCAGTGCCCTCGGGGTGAGCACAGATACGCAGTATTTT
TRBV7-8	-	TRBJ2-7	-	CASSSGDTNPYEQYF	TGTGCCAGCAGCTCCGGGGACACCAACCCCTACGAGCAGTACTTC
TRBV28	-	TRBJ1-1	-	CASSLASLNTEAFF	TGTGCCAGCAGTTTGGCCAGTTTGAACACTGAAGCTTTCTTT